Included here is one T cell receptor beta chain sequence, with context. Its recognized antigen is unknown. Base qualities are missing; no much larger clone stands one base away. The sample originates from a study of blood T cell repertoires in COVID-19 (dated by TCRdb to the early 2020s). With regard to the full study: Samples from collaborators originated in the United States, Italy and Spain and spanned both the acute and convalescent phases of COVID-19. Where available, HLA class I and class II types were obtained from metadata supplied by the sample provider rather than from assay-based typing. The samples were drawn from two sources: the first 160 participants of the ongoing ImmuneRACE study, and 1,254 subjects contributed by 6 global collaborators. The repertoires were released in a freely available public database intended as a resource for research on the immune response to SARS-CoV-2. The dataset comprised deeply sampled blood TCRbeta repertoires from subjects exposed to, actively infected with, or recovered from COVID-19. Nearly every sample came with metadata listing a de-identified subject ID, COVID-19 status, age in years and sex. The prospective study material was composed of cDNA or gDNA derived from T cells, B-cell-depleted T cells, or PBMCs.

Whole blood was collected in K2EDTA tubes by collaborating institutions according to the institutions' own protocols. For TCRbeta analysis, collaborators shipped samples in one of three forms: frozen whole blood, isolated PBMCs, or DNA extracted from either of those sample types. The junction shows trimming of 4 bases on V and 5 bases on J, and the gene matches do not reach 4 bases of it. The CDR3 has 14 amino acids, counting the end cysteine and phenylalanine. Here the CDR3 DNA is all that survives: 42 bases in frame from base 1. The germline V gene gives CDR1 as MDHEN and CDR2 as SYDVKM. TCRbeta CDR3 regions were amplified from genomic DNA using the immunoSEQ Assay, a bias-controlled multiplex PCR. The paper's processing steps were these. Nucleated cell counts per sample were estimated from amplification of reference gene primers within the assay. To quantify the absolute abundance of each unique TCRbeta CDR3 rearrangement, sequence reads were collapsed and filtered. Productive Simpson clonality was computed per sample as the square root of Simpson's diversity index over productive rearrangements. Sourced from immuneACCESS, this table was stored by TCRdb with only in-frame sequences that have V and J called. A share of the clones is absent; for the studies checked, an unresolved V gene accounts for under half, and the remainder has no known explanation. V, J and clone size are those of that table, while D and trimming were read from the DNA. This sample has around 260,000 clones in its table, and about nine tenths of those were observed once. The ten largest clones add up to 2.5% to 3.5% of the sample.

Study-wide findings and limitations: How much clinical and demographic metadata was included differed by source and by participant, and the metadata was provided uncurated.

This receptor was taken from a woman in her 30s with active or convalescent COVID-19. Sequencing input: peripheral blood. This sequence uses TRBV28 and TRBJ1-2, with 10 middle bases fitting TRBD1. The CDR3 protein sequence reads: CASSSPDRGYGYTF. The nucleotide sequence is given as TGTGCCAGCAGTTCCCCGGACAGGGGGTATGGCTACACCTTC.